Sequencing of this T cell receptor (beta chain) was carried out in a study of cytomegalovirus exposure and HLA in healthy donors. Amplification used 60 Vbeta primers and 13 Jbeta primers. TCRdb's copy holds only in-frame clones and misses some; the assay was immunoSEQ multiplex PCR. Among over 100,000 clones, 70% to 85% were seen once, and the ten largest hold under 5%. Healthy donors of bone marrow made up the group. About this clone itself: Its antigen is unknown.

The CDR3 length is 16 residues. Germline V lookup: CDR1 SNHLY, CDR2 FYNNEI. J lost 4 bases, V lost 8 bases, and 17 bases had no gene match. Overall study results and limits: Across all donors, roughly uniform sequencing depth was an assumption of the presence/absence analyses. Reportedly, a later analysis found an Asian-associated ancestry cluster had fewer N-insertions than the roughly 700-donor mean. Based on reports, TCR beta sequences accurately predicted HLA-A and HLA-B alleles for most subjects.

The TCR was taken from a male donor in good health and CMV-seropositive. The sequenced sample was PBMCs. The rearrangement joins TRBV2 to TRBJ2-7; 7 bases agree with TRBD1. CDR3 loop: CASSFGQDQGPYEQYF. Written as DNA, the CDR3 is TGTGCCAGCTCCTTCGGACAGGATCAGGGGCCTTACGAGCAGTACTTC.